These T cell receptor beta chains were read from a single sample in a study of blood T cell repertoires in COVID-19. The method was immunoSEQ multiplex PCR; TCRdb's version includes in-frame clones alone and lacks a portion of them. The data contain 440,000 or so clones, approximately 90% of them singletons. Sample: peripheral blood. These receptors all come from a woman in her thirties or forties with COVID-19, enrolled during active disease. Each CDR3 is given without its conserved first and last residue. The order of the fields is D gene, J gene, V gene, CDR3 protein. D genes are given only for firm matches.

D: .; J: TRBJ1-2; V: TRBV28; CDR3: ASRPTVAYGYT
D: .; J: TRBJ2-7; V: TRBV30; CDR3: AWNRRGYEQY
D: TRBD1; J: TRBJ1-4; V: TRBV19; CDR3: ASSTTGPATNEKLF
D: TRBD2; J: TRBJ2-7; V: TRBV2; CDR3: ASSERGLVPRGEQY
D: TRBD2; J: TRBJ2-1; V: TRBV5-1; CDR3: ASSLASSGRGEQF
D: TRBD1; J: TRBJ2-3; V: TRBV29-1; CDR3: SVEGTGVTDTQY
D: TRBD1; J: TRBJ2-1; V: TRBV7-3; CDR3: ASSPTGGANYEQF
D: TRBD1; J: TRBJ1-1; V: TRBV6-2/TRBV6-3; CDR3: ASSLGQGVNTEAF
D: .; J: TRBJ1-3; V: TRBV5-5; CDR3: ASSLGWSRSSGNTIY
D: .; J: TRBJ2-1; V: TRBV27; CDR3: ASSLREAYNEQF
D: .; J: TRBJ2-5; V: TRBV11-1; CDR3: ASSLAQGYETQY